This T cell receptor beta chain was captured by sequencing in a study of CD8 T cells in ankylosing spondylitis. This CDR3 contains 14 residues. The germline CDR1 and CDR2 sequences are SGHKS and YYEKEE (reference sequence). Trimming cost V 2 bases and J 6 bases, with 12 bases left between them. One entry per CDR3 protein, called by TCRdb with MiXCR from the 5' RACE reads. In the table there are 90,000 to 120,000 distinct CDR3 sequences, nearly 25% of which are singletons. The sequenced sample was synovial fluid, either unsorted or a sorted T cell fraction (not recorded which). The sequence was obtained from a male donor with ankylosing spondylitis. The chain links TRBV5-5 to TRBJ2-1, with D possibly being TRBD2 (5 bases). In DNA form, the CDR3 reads TGTGCCAGCAGCTTCGAGGGAGAGGCCAATGAGCAGTTCTTC. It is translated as CASSFEGEANEQFF.